The 20 T cell receptor beta chains presented below share a single source sample, sequenced in a study of OX40 agonist ivuxolimab in advanced cancers. Sequencing was performed with immunoSEQ multiplex PCR; in TCRdb, only in-frame clones are kept and a portion is missing. The sample comprises roughly 73,000 clones, around 88% of which are singletons, and 2.5% to 3% rests with the top ten. This material consisted of CD4+ or CD8+ T cells sorted from blood, taken in a trial of the OX40 agonist ivuxolimab. These receptors were obtained from an adult with an advanced solid tumor such as melanoma, head and neck, liver or kidney cancer.

The rearrangement links TRBV2 to TRBJ2-3, with 11 bases fitting TRBD2. CDR1 SNHLY and CDR2 FYNNEI come from the germline V gene. This CDR3 has 18 residues. After removal of 6 bases from V and 2 bases from J, the junction contained 13 bases not matched to a gene. The CDR3 DNA reads TGTGCCAGCAGCCTCCAGCCCGGGACTAGCGGCCCCACAGATACGCAGTATTTT. This gives the protein CASSLQPGTSGPTDTQYF.

The chain employs TRBV6-1 and TRBJ2-7; 7 bases are a match to TRBD2. Trimming at V came to 4 bases and at J to 0 bases, leaving 6 bases not matched to a gene. Germline CDR1 MNHNS, CDR2 SASEGT. The CDR3 contains 15 residues. CDR3 coding DNA: TGTGCCAGCAGTGGAGCACTAGCGTTCTCCTACGAGCAGTACTTC. Translated, it gives CASSGALAFSYEQYF.

V is TRBV2 and J is TRBJ1-3; D perhaps matches TRBD1 (5 bases). CDR3 length: 13 amino acids. Looked up from germline, CDR1 is SNHLY and CDR2 is FYNNEI. The CDR3 is CGSGRENGNTIYF. The CDR3 DNA reads as TGTGGGAGCGGCAGGGAAAATGGAAACACCATATATTTT.

With respect to this clone: Its ends do not fully match the called genes, so a read error is possible. The rearrangement uses TRBV7-3 and TRBJ2-7; 8 positions match TRBD1. This CDR3 contains 14 residues. The germline CDR1 and CDR2 sequences are SGHTA and FQGTGA. CDR3 in amino acids: CASSLGQGAPGQCF. In DNA form, the CDR3 reads TGTGCCAGCAGCTTGGGGCAGGGGGCCCCCGGGCAGTGCTTC.

J is TRBJ1-2 and V is TRBV28; D gene ambiguous. CDR3 length equals 15 residues. CDR1 and CDR2 from the germline V gene are MDHEN and SYDVKM. V lost 2 bases, J lost 8 bases, and 18 bases lay in between. CDR3: CASSLRPRLAGGYTF. In nucleotides, the CDR3 is TGTGCCAGCAGTTTAAGGCCCAGATTAGCGGGGGGCTACACCTTC.

This chain uses TRBV11-2 with TRBJ1-5; no clear D gene. Germline V gives CDR1 SGHAT, CDR2 FQNNGV. The CDR3 is 12 residues long. Trimming took 4 bases from V and 9 from J, leaving 10 bases between them. Here the CDR3 DNA reads TGTGCCAGCAGCTCGAGCTTGGGGCCCCAGCATTTT. Translation gives CASSSSLGPQHF.

The CDR3 nucleotides read TGTGCCAGCAGCTTAAAGGGAGTGCATGAGCAGTTCTTC. It specifies CASSLKGVHEQFF. The chain uses TRBV7-9 and TRBJ2-1; weak D call: TRBD2 (5 bases). There are 13 residues in the CDR3. Germline assignment: CDR1 SEHNR and CDR2 FQNEAQ (reference sequence). The V gene lost 2 bases and the J gene lost 8 bases, with 10 bases spanning the gap.

The chain links TRBV7-6 to TRBJ2-7; 11 bases map to TRBD1. The CDR3 totals 15 residues. Germline CDR1 and CDR2: SGHVS and FNYEAQ. V gave up 1 base and J gave up 2 bases; unmatched junction bases: 1. CDR3: CASSLGGQGAYEQYF. In DNA, the CDR3 is TGTGCCAGCAGCTTAGGGGGACAGGGGGCCTACGAGCAGTACTTC.

V and J are TRBV7-3 and TRBJ2-1; tentative D call: TRBD2 (5 bases). The V gene's germline CDR1 is SGHTA and CDR2 FQGTGA. Deletions cut 1 base from V and 11 bases from J, with 15 bases between. The CDR3 runs to 14 residues. The CDR3 loop reads CASSLSVGGGQQFF. Here the CDR3 DNA reads TGTGCCAGCAGCTTAAGTGTAGGAGGCGGGCAGCAGTTCTTC.

The chain combines TRBV29-1 with TRBJ1-2; no definite D call. The germline V and J ends were trimmed by 3 bases and 13 bases, with 21 bases remaining between them. Germline V gives CDR1 SQVTM, CDR2 ANQGSEA. The CDR3 is 13 residues long. The chain's CDR3 is CSVDETAGSVLTF. As DNA, the CDR3 is TGCAGCGTTGACGAAACAGCGGGGTCCGTGCTCACCTTC.

This clone was found a few times. V and J are TRBV5-5 and TRBJ2-7; TRBD2 aligns across 11 bases. The V gene's germline CDR1 is SGHKS and CDR2 YYEKEE (reference sequence). There are 17 residues in the CDR3. The V and J ends lost 0 bases and 0 bases, in that order; junction bases with no gene match: 5. The CDR3 sequence: CASSLELAGVYSYEQYF. In DNA form, the CDR3 reads TGTGCCAGCAGCTTGGAACTAGCGGGGGTTTACTCCTACGAGCAGTACTTC.

This chain links TRBV7-3 with TRBJ2-5; 7 bases are a match to TRBD2. This CDR3 comprises 15 residues. V was pared by 6 bases and J by 3 bases, with 10 bases of the junction left unmatched. Germline V CDR1 and CDR2: SGHTA, FQGTGA. Here the CDR3 DNA reads TGTGCCAGCAGTTCTAGCGCCGCGGGGGAAGAGACCCAGTACTTC. It codes for CASSSSAAGEETQYF.

V and J are TRBV14 and TRBJ2-3; TRBD1 agrees at 9 bases. V lost 1 base and J lost 9; bases outside the gene matches: 2. Germline CDR1 is SGHDN and CDR2 is FVKESK. The CDR3 spans 13 residues. CDR3 nucleotide sequence: TGTGCCAGCAGCCAAGCCGGGACAGGGACGCAGTATTTT. It encodes CASSQAGTGTQYF.

The sample holds one count of this clone. V is TRBV12-5 and J is TRBJ2-5, with 8 bases aligning to TRBD1. V trimming: 6 bases; J trimming: 6 bases; junction bases outside the gene matches: 12. This CDR3 has 15 amino acids. Germline loops: CDR1 LGHNT, CDR2 FRNRAP. The CDR3 region has the DNA TGTGCTAGTGGATCGACGGGACAGGTTTGTAAGACCCAGTACTTC. The encoded protein is CASGSTGQVCKTQYF.

CDR3 bases: TGTGCCAGCAGCATCGACAGGCCGTACGAGCAGTACTTC. It translates to CASSIDRPYEQYF. This rearrangement joins TRBV5-5 to TRBJ2-7; D perhaps matches TRBD1 (6 bases). The CDR3 is 13 amino acids. CDR1 SGHKS and CDR2 YYEKEE come from the germline V gene (reference sequence). Trimming shortened V by 4 bases and J by 4 bases, and 12 bases separated the two germline ends.

The chain combines TRBV6-5 with TRBJ1-1; TRBD1 matches 7 bases. Germline V gene data show CDR1 as MNHEY and CDR2 as SVGAGI. This CDR3 region has 12 residues. Unmatched junction bases numbered 7, after V lost 6 bases and J lost 9 bases. CDR3 region: CASRYRGGQAFF. The CDR3 DNA sequence: TGTGCCAGCAGATACAGGGGAGGGCAAGCTTTCTTT.

The V gene is TRBV6-4, the J gene TRBJ2-3; TRBD2 agrees at 9 bases. This CDR3 spans 15 amino acids. The V gene's germline CDR1 is MRHNA and CDR2 SNTAGT. V shed 5 bases and J 6 bases; nucleotides not matched to a gene: 9. The CDR3 region is CASSPSSGGPDTQYF. CDR3 in DNA: TGTGCCAGCAGTCCTTCGAGCGGGGGGCCGGATACGCAGTATTTT.

The rearrangement uses TRBV28 and TRBJ1-1; the match to TRBD1 covers 12 bases. CDR1 is MDHEN, CDR2 SYDVKM, per germline. V lost 2 bases to trimming and J lost 6 bases; unmatched junction nucleotides: 4. CDR3 length: 15 amino acids. The CDR3 sequence: CASSLLGQGAAEAFF. CDR3 coding DNA: TGTGCCAGCAGTTTACTGGGACAGGGGGCCGCTGAAGCTTTCTTT. The entire variable domain, with the rest obtained from reference TRBV28 and TRBJ1-1, is as follows: DVKVTQSSRYLVKRTGEKVFLECVQDMDHENMFWYRQDPGLGLRLIYFSYDVKMKEKGDIPEGYSVSREKKERFSLILESASTNQTSMYLCASSLLGQGAAEAFFGQGTRLTVV.

In the case of this clone: Other nucleotide sequences in the sample specify the same CDR3. The gene calls are TRBV2 and TRBJ2-1, with 11 bases aligning to TRBD2. CDR1 and CDR2 (germline): SNHLY, FYNNEI. The CDR3 consists of 15 residues. V gave up 4 bases and J gave up 10 bases; unmatched junction bases: 9. The CDR3 reads CASSADSGGAGEQFF. The DNA for the CDR3 is TGTGCCAGCAGTGCTGATAGCGGGGGGGCTGGGGAGCAGTTCTTC.

V and J are TRBV7-2 and TRBJ2-7, with D possibly TRBD2 on 5 matching bases. V gave up 5 bases and J gave up 1 base, with 18 bases separating them. Germline V gene sequence: CDR1 SGHTA, CDR2 FQGNSA. CDR3 length equals 16 residues. CDR3 in DNA: TGTGCCAGCAGCCCCTATCTCCTGGGAGCGTCCTACGAGCAGTACTTC. Its protein product is CASSPYLLGASYEQYF.